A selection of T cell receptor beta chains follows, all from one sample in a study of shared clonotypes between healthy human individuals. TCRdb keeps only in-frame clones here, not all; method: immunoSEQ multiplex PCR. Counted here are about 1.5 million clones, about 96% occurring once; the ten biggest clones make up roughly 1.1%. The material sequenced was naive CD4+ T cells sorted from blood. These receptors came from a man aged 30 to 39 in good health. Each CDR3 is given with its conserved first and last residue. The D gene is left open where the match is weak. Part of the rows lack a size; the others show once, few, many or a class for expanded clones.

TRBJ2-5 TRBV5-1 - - CASSLRQETQYF TGCGCCAGCAGCTTGCGGCAAGAGACCCAGTACTTC
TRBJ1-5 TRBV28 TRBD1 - CASSLYLDRVSNQPQHF TGTGCCAGCAGTTTATATCTAGACAGGGTCAGCAATCAGCCCCAGCATTTT
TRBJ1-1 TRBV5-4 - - CASRESPRGTEAFF TGTGCCAGCAGAGAATCTCCCCGTGGCACTGAAGCTTTCTTT
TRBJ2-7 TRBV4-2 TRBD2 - CASSQDLPSGSLTYEQYF TGTGCCAGCAGCCAAGATCTCCCGAGCGGGAGCCTTACCTACGAGCAGTACTTC
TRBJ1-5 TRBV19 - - CASTFGQTNQPQHF TGTGCCAGTACGTTCGGACAAACTAATCAGCCCCAGCATTTT
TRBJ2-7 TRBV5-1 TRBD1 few CASSYLGQAYEQYF TGCGCCAGCAGCTACCTGGGACAGGCCTACGAGCAGTACTTC
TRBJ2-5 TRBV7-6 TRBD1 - CASSLVWTGGRLETQYF TGTGCCAGCAGCTTAGTATGGACAGGGGGTCGATTGGAGACCCAGTACTTC
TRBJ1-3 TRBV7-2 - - CASSLEWGGNTIYF TGTGCCAGCAGCTTAGAATGGGGGGGAAACACCATATATTTT
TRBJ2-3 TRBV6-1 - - CASSERQFQYF TGTGCCAGCAGTGAGAGACAGTTCCAGTATTTT
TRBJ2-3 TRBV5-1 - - CASSFSAGTDTQYF TGCGCCAGCAGCTTCTCGGCGGGCACAGATACGCAGTATTTT
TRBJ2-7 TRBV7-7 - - CASSPVKGDSYEQYF TGTGCTAGCAGCCCAGTCAAGGGTGACTCCTACGAGCAGTACTTC
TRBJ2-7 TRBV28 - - CASSSVTQSYEQYF TGTGCCAGCAGTTCGGTAACTCAATCCTACGAGCAGTACTTC
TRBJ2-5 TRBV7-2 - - CASSLEVTTGRPRGETQYF TGTGCCAGCAGCTTAGAGGTAACTACGGGACGACCGAGGGGAGAGACCCAGTACTTC
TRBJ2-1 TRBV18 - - CASSPPGWTPTGDEQFF TGTGCCAGCTCACCACCTGGTTGGACTCCCACGGGGGATGAGCAGTTCTTC
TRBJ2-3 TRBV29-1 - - CSAAEDARGVRDTQYF TGCAGCGCCGCCGAGGACGCAAGGGGGGTGAGGGATACGCAGTATTTT
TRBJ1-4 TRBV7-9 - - CASSFSRREENEKLFF TGTGCCAGCAGCTTCTCCCGACGGGAAGAAAATGAAAAACTGTTTTTT
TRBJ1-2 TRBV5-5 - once CASTLPGRLNYGYTF TGTGCCAGCACCCTTCCCGGCAGGCTAAACTATGGCTACACCTTC
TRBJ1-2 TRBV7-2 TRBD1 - CASSREGGNYGYTF TGTGCCAGCAGCCGGGAAGGGGGCAACTATGGCTACACCTTC
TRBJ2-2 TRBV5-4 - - CASSLGTGAGELFF TGTGCCAGCAGCTTGGGGACTGGGGCCGGGGAGCTGTTTTTT
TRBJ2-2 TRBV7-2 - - CASSFWTADNTGELFF TGTGCCAGCAGCTTTTGGACAGCGGATAACACCGGGGAGCTGTTTTTT
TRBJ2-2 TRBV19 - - CASSLMGANTGELFF TGTGCCAGTAGCCTGATGGGGGCGAACACCGGGGAGCTGTTTTTT
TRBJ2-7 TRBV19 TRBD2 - CASGRSGTYEQYF TGTGCCAGTGGACGAAGCGGGACCTACGAGCAGTACTTC
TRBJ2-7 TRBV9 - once CASSVAVGRSYEQYF TGTGCCAGCAGCGTAGCGGTCGGAAGAAGTTACGAGCAGTACTTC
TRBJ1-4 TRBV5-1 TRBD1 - CASSYNRGQNEKLFF TGCGCCAGCAGCTACAACAGGGGTCAGAATGAAAAACTGTTTTTT
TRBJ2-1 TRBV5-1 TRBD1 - CASTMGQGIYNEQFF TGCGCCAGCACCATGGGACAGGGAATCTACAATGAGCAGTTCTTC
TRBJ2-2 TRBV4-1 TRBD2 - CASSPRATSGNGELFF TGCGCCAGCAGCCCCCGGGCGACTAGCGGGAACGGGGAGCTGTTTTTT
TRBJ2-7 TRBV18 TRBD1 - CASSPTGGQGIHEQYF TGTGCCAGCTCACCAACAGGAGGACAGGGTATCCACGAGCAGTACTTC
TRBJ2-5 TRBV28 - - CASSEGTVQETQYF TGTGCCAGCAGTGAGGGGACCGTCCAAGAGACCCAGTACTTC
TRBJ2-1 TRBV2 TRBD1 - CASSGDSPSYNEQFF TGTGCCAGCAGTGGGGACAGTCCCTCCTACAATGAGCAGTTCTTC
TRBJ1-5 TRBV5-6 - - CASSSKGRHSNQPQHF TGTGCCAGCAGCTCAAAGGGACGGCATAGCAATCAGCCCCAGCATTTT
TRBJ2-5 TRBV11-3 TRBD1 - CASSLAGGQETQYF TGTGCCAGCAGCTTAGCAGGGGGACAAGAGACCCAGTACTTC
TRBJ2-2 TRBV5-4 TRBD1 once CASSPNWDRGSIGELFF TGTGCCAGCAGCCCTAATTGGGACAGGGGGTCGATCGGGGAGCTGTTTTTT
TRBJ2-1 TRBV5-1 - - CASTPSIPHNEQFF TGCGCCAGCACGCCTTCCATCCCCCACAATGAGCAGTTCTTC
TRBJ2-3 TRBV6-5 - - CASTETGTSTDTQYF TGTGCCAGCACCGAGACAGGGACTAGCACAGATACGCAGTATTTT
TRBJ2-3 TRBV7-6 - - CASSGENDTQYF TGTGCCAGCTCTGGGGAGAACGATACGCAGTATTTT
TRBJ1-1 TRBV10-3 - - CAISDPRGSKVAFF TGTGCCATCAGTGACCCTCGGGGTTCGAAGGTAGCTTTCTTT
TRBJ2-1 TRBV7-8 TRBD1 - CASSLARPGTGRIEQFF TGTGCCAGCAGCTTAGCGCGACCCGGGACAGGCCGAATTGAGCAGTTCTTC
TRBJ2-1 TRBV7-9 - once CASSLIGLPGGQFF TGTGCCAGCAGCTTAATAGGACTCCCTGGGGGGCAGTTCTTC
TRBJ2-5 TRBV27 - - CASSRLRGETQYF TGTGCCAGCAGTCGGCTACGAGGAGAGACCCAGTACTTC
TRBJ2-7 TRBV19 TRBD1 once CASSPRTGTAYEQYF TGTGCCAGTAGTCCACGGACAGGGACAGCCTACGAGCAGTACTTC
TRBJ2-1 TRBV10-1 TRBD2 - CASSDFVAGDNEQFF TGCGCCAGCAGTGATTTTGTAGCGGGGGACAATGAGCAGTTCTTC
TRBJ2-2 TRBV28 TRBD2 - CASSGLAGDTGELFF TGTGCCAGCAGTGGGCTAGCGGGTGACACCGGGGAGCTGTTTTTT
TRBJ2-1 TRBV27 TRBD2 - CASSFQVRAGATHYEQFF TGTGCCAGCAGTTTCCAAGTCCGAGCGGGAGCCACGCACTATGAGCAGTTCTTC
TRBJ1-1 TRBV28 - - CASRLTVLNTEAFF TGTGCCAGCAGACTGACAGTCCTGAACACTGAAGCTTTCTTT
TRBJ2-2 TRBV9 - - CASSGALGAGTGELFF TGTGCCAGCAGCGGCGCCCTGGGGGCTGGCACCGGGGAGCTGTTTTTT
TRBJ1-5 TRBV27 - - CASSFAGVNQPQHF TGTGCCAGCAGTTTTGCAGGGGTCAATCAGCCCCAGCATTTT
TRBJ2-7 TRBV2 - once CASSEAGLHSYEQYF TGTGCCAGCAGTGAGGCGGGACTCCATTCCTACGAGCAGTACTTC
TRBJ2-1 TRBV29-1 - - CSVVVGVRNLRNEQFF TGCAGCGTTGTGGTCGGGGTACGAAACCTTAGGAATGAGCAGTTCTTC
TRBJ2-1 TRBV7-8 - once CASRAGVYNEQFF TGTGCCAGCAGAGCAGGAGTATACAATGAGCAGTTCTTC
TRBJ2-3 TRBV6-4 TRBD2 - CASSVSGIRDTQYF TGTGCCAGCAGTGTGAGCGGGATACGGGATACGCAGTATTTT
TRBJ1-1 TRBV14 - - CASSGELNTEAFF TGTGCCAGCAGCGGCGAGCTGAACACTGAAGCTTTCTTT
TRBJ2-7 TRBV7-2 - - CASSLYPSYEQYF TGTGCCAGCAGCTTATATCCATCCTACGAGCAGTACTTC
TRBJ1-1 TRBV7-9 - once CASSFLRASTETEAFF TGTGCCAGCAGCTTCCTCAGGGCTTCGACAGAAACTGAAGCTTTCTTT
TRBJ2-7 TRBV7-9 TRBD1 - CASSLQGRRYEQYF TGTGCCAGCAGCCTACAGGGGCGCAGGTACGAGCAGTACTTC
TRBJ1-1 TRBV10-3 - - CAISESLVGTEAFF TGTGCCATCAGTGAGTCTTTGGTGGGAACTGAAGCTTTCTTT
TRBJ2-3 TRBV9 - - CASSRSPSTDTQYF TGTGCCAGCAGCAGGTCTCCTAGCACAGATACGCAGTATTTT
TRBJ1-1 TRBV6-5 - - CASSYSHLGSPTEAFF TGTGCCAGCAGTTACTCCCATCTAGGCAGCCCCACTGAAGCTTTCTTT